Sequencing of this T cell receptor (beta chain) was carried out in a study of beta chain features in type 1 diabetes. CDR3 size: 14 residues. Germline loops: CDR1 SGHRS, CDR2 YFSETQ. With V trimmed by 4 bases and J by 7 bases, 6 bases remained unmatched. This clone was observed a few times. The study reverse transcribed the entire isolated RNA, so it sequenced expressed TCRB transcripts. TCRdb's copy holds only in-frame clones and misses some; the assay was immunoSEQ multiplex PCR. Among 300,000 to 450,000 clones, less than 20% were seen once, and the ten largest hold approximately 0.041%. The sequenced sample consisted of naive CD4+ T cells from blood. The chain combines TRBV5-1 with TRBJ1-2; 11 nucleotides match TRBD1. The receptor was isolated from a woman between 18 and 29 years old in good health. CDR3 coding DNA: TGCGCCAGCAGCACCGGACAGGGGGCCTTTGGCTACACCTTC. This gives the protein CASSTGQGAFGYTF.